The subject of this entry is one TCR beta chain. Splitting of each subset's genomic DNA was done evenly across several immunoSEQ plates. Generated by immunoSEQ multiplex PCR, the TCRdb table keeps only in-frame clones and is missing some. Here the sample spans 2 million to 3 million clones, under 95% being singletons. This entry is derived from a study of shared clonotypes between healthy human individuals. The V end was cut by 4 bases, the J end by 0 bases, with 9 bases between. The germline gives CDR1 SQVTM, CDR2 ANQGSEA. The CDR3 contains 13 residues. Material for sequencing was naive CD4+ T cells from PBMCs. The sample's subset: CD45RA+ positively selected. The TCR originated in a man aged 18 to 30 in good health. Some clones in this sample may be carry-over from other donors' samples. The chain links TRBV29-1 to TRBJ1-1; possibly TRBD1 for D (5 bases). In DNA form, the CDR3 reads TGCAGCGTTGGTACAGGTATGAACACTGAAGCTTTCTTT. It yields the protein CSVGTGMNTEAFF.